This T cell receptor (beta chain) stems from a study of cytomegalovirus exposure and HLA in healthy donors. Vbeta (60) and Jbeta (13) primers were used in the PCR. TCRdb's copy holds only in-frame clones and misses some; the assay was immunoSEQ multiplex PCR. The listing records tens of thousands of clones. V was trimmed by 7 bases and J by 2 bases, leaving 15 bases between them. Per the germline V gene, CDR1 is SNHLY and CDR2 is FYNNEI. This CDR3 comprises 14 residues. The rearrangement uses TRBV2 and TRBJ2-7, with TRBD1 as a possible D gene (5 bases). Material for sequencing was PBMCs. The source of this sequence is a female donor in good health and CMV-seropositive. CDR3 sequence reads: CASTGRQYAYEQYF. CDR3 DNA sequence: TGTGCCAGCACAGGCAGACAGTACGCCTACGAGCAGTACTTC.